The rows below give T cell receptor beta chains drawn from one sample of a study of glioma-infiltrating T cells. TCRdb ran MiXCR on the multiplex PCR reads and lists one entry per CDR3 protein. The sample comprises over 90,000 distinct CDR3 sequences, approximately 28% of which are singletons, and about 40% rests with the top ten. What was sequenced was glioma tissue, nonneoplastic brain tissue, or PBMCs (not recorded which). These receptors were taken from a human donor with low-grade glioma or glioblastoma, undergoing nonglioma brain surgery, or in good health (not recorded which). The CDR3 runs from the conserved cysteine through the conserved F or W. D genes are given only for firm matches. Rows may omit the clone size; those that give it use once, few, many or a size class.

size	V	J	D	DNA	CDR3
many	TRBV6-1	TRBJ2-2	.	TGTGCCAGCACGTTACAGGGGGGGGAGACCGGGGAGCTGTTTTTT	CASTLQGGETGELFF
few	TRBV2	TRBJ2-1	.	TGTGCCACCACTTCTAGCACCCAAAGCAATGAGCAGTTCTTC	CATTSSTQSNEQFF
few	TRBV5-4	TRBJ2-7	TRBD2	TGTGCCAGCAGCTCTGACCTAGCGGGGACCCGGTTCGACGAGCAGTACTTC	CASSSDLAGTRFDEQYF
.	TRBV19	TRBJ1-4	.	TGTGCCAGTCAGCGGGGCCTTAATGAAAAACTGTTTTTT	CASQRGLNEKLFF
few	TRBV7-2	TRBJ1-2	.	TGTGCCAGCAGCTTACGCCAGGGAGACTATGGCTACACCTTC	CASSLRQGDYGYTF
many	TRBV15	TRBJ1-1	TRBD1	TGTGCCACCAGCAGAGAACAGGGGGCGGGGGGCACTGAAGCTTTCTTT	CATSREQGAGGTEAFF
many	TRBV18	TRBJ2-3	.	TGTGCCAGCTCACCGGTAAGGGCCACAGATACGCAGTATTTT	CASSPVRATDTQYF
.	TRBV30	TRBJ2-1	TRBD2	TGTGCCTGGAGTAGCGGGGGATACAATGAGCAGTTCTTC	CAWSSGGYNEQFF
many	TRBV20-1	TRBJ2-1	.	TGCAGTGCCTTTGACTCCTATTCCTACAATGAGCAGTTCTTC	CSAFDSYSYNEQFF
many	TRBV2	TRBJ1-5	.	TGTGCCAGCAGCGGACAGAGTTGGCAGCCCCAGCATTTT	CASSGQSWQPQHF
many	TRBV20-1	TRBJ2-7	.	TGCAGTGCTATTTCCGGGACACCAAGCTCCTACGAGCAGTACTTC	CSAISGTPSSYEQYF
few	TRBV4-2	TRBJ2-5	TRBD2	TGTGCCAGCAGCCAAGATCCGGGAGGCGGTGGATATGAGACCCAGTACTTC	CASSQDPGGGGYETQYF
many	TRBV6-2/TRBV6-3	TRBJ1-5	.	TGTGCCAGCAGTTACTCAAAGGATCAGCCCCAGCATTTT	CASSYSKDQPQHF
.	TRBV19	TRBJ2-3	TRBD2	TGTGCCAGTAGTGAAGGGACTAGAGACACAGATACGCAGTATTTT	CASSEGTRDTDTQYF
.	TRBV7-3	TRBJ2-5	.	TGTGCCAGCAGCCCGACCGTGACCCCGGAGACCCAGTACTTC	CASSPTVTPETQYF
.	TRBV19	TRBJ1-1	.	TGTGCCAGTAGTATCAACGTGCAGGGGCCTGAAGCTTTCTTT	CASSINVQGPEAFF
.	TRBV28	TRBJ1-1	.	TGTGTCAGCAGTTTCTCCCTAGGTCGTACGGACACTGAAGCTTTCTTT	CVSSFSLGRTDTEAFF
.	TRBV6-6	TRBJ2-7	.	TGTGCCGGCAGTTACGGCTTCGGCATGGAGTACTTC	CAGSYGFGMEYF
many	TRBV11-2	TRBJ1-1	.	TGTGCCAGCAGCGTAAGGGAGGGACTTGAAGCTTTCTTT	CASSVREGLEAFF
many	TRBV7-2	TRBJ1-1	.	TGTGCCAGCAGCTTAGCACCGAACACTGAAGCTTTCTTT	CASSLAPNTEAFF
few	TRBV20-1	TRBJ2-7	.	TGCAGTGCTAAAACGCCGGAGGCTAGATTGTTGAACGAGCAGTACTTC	CSAKTPEARLLNEQYF
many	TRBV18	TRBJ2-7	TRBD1	TGTGCCAGCTCACCACCGGGACAGGCCCACGAGCAGTACTTC	CASSPPGQAHEQYF
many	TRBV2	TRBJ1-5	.	TGTGCCAGCAGTGAAGCGTTCAGCAATCAGCCCCAGCATTTT	CASSEAFSNQPQHF
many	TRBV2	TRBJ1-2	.	TGTGCCAGCAGTGGTATTACAGGTTCGAGAGGCTACACCTTC	CASSGITGSRGYTF